This TCR beta chain was retrieved from a study of breast tumors, draining lymph nodes, adjacent tissues. TCRdb fed the multiplex PCR reads into MiXCR, producing one record per CDR3 protein. The sample consists of tens of thousands of distinct CDR3 sequences, more than 20% of them appearing once. At least ten counts were recorded for this clonotype. The antigen is undetermined. Study-level results: Tumor T cell lymph node origin was a supported hypothesis, not proven. Tumor and nontumor repertoires were significantly more similar in luminal-like than in basal-like breast cancer. Findings are consistent with lymph node origin and intratumoral expansion of most tumor T cells. Tumors had less TCR diversity than lymph nodes, more than nontumor tissue.

The material sequenced was breast tumor tissue. The receptor was isolated from a female donor with breast cancer. Some clones in this sample may be carry-over from other donors' samples.

CDR3 nucleotides: TGTGCCAGCAGCGTAGGGATGCGCCAGCCCCAGCATTTT. Its protein product is CASSVGMRQPQHF. The chain carries TRBV9 and TRBJ1-5; D is undetermined. Trimming removed 0 bases from V and 7 bases from J, with 8 bases in between. CDR1 and CDR2 (germline): SGDLS, YYNGEE. CDR3 length equals 13 residues.